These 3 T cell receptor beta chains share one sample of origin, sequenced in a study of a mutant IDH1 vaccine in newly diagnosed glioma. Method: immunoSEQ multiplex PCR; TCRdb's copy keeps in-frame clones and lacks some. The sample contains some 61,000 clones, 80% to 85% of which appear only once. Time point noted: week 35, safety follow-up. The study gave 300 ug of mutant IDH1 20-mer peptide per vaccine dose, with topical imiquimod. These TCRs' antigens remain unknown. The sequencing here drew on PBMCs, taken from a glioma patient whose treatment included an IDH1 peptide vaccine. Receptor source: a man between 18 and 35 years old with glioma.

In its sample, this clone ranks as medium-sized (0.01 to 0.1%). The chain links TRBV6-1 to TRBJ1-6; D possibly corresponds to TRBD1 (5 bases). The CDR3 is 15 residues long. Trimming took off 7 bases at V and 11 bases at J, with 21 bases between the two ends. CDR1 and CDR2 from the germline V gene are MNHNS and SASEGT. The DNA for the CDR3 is TGTGCCAGCATGTTTGAGCCGGGGGTATGGGCACCCCTCCACTTT. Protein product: CASMFEPGVWAPLHF.

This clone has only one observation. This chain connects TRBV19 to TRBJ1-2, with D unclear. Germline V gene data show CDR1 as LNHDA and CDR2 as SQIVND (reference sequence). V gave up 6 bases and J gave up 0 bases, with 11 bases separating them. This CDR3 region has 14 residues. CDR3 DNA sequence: TGTGCCAGTAGCCTTGAGGGAACTAACTATGGCTACACCTTC. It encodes CASSLEGTNYGYTF.

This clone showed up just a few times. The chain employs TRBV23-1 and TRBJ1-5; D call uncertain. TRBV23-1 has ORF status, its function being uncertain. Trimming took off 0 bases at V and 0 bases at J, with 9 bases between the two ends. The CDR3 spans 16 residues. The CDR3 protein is CASSQSRSNSNQPQHF. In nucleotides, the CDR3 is TGCGCCAGCAGTCAATCGCGTAGCAATAGCAATCAGCCCCAGCATTTT.